This T cell receptor beta chain was found in a study of blood T cell repertoires in COVID-19. Study-level background: Sources were T cells, B-cell-depleted T cells, or PBMCs; the material itself was cDNA or gDNA.

The junction had 4 bases not matched to a gene; V was cut back by 0 bases and J by 1 base. The CDR3 is 16 amino acids. Germline loops: CDR1 SGHRS, CDR2 YFSETQ. As handled by the study authors: Amplification with reference gene primers provided the estimates of nucleated cell counts. Some clones are missing from TCRdb's copy, which holds only in-frame ones; the method was immunoSEQ multiplex PCR. The V and J calls and the clone size are those of that table, but D and trimming were determined from the DNA. The table lists 75,000 to 90,000 clones, roughly 85% of them singletons. The TCR sequence derives from a human donor in a cohort sampled during active COVID-19. Material: peripheral blood. This rearrangement joins TRBV5-1 to TRBJ2-5, with 9 bases aligning to TRBD1. As DNA, the CDR3 is TGCGCCAGCAGCTTGGCGGGACAGGGAACCCAAGAGACCCAGTACTTC. This encodes CASSLAGQGTQETQYF.